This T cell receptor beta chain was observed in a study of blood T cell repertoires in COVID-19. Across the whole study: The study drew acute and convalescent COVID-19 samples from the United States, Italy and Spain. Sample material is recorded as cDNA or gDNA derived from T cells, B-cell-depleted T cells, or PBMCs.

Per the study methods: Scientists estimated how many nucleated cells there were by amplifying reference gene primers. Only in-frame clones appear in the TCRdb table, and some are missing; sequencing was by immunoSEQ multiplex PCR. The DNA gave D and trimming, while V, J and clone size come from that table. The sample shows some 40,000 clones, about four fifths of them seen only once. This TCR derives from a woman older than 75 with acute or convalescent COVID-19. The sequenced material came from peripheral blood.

CDR3 sequence (DNA): TGTGCCAGCAGTTTAGGGGAGATCGACATTCAGTACTTC. This codes for CASSLGEIDIQYF. This chain connects TRBV12-3 or TRBV12-4 to TRBJ2-4; TRBD2 is a possible D gene (5 bases). The CDR3 is 13 residues long. Trimming removed 1 base at V and 8 bases at J, with 9 bases between.